The source of this TCR beta chain is a study of shared T cell receptors in the human thymus. Germline CDR1 reads SGDLS; CDR2 reads YYNGEE. This CDR3 has 14 residues. With 2 bases removed from V and 5 bases from J, the gap between germline ends came to 8 bases. Sequencing was performed with immunoSEQ multiplex PCR; in TCRdb, only in-frame clones are kept and a portion is missing. Among 700,000 or so clones listed, 75% to 90% were seen once. On this clone: Additional DNA sequences in this sample encode the identical CDR3.

The sample also formed part of further work on human thymus T cells.

The sample comprised thymocytes. V usage is TRBV9 and J usage is TRBJ1-6, with D hard to call. The clonotype comes from a girl under two years old with a congenital heart defect. The CDR3 bases are TGTGCCAGCAGCGTCGGGGAGAATAATTCACCCCTCCACTTT. It is translated as CASSVGENNSPLHF.